The sequence of this TCR beta chain was determined in a study of blood T cells in healthy people across ages. Germline V gene sequence: CDR1 LGHNA, CDR2 YSLEER. The CDR3 covers 17 residues. Trimming cost V 2 bases and J 1 base, with 14 bases left between them. A sample-barcoded 5' primer and a J-beta primer mix were used in a second PCR of about 6 to 12 cycles. MiXCR was run by TCRdb on the 5' RACE reads, yielding one entry per CDR3 protein. The data contain around 990,000 distinct CDR3 sequences, around two fifths of them singletons. The source material was blood. The J gene is TRBJ2-2, the V gene TRBV4-3; no definite D call. This TCR came from a man younger than 35 in good health. CDR3 amino acids: CASSQRVDRQNTGELFF. CDR3 coding DNA: TGCGCCAGCAGCCAAAGGGTCGACCGCCAGAACACCGGGGAGCTGTTTTTT.